The next 7 T cell receptor beta chains were all read from a single sample in a study of cytomegalovirus exposure and HLA in healthy donors. Assay used: immunoSEQ multiplex PCR; TCRdb lists only in-frame clones, some missing. The data contain tens of thousands of clones, roughly 91% of them singletons. The sample comprised PBMCs. The receptors derive from a man aged 25-45 years in good health and CMV-seronegative.

This chain connects TRBV10-1 to TRBJ2-1; 10 bases fit TRBD2. Trimming removed 1 base from V and 3 bases from J; junction bases left unmatched: 9. The germline CDR1 and CDR2 sequences are WNHNN and SYGVQD (reference sequence). The CDR3 consists of 18 residues. CDR3 protein: CASSEFGTSVRNYNEQFF. The CDR3 DNA is TGCGCCAGCAGTGAGTTTGGGACTAGCGTTCGAAACTACAATGAGCAGTTCTTC.

This chain connects TRBV6-5 to TRBJ2-7, with TRBD1 matching over 8 bases. This CDR3 contains 14 residues. With 4 bases clipped from V and 4 bases from J, the junction kept 6 bases outside the gene matches. Germline CDR1 and CDR2: MNHEY and SVGAGI. The DNA of the CDR3 is TGTGCCAGCAGTTTTCAGGGGGCGAGATACGAGCAGTACTTC. Translated, it gives CASSFQGARYEQYF.

The chain combines TRBV18 with TRBJ2-1; a weak D match, TRBD2 (6 bases). The V and J ends lost 6 bases and 0 bases respectively, with 9 bases between them. CDR1 and CDR2 from the germline V gene are KGHSH and LQKENI. CDR3 size: 14 residues. CDR3 coding DNA: TGTGCCAGCTCCGGGCGGGACTCCTACAATGAGCAGTTCTTC. Encoded protein: CASSGRDSYNEQFF.

For this clone: Other DNA sequences from this sample encode an identical CDR3 as well. The rearrangement uses TRBV6-4 and TRBJ2-3, with 11 bases lining up with TRBD2. Germline lookup yields CDR1 MRHNA and CDR2 SNTAGT. This CDR3 comprises 15 residues. The ends lost 0 bases at V and 6 bases at J; junction bases unmatched: 2. The CDR3 nucleotides are TGTGCCAGCAGTGACTCTAGCGGGGGGGCCGATACGCAGTATTTT. The encoded protein is CASSDSSGGADTQYF.

V and J are TRBV5-1 and TRBJ2-7, with D possibly TRBD1 on 6 matching bases. V lost 3 bases and J 3 bases, leaving 10 bases between the germline ends. Germline CDR1 is SGHRS and CDR2 is YFSETQ. The CDR3 is made up of 13 amino acids. The CDR3 loop is CASSYPGDYEQYF. The CDR3, as DNA: TGCGCCAGCAGCTATCCAGGGGACTACGAGCAGTACTTC.

This chain uses TRBV7-2 with TRBJ2-5; D possibly corresponds to TRBD2 (5 bases). The CDR3 length is 14 residues. Trimming took off 1 base at V and 5 bases at J, with 11 bases between the two ends. CDR1 and CDR2 from the germline V gene are SGHTA and FQGNSA. The CDR3 sequence is CASSLGHGGETQYF. The CDR3 DNA reads as TGTGCCAGCAGCTTAGGGCACGGCGGGGAGACCCAGTACTTC.

The rearrangement joins TRBV9 to TRBJ1-1, with 8 bases that match TRBD1. There are 13 residues in the CDR3. Trimming cost V 2 bases and J 7 bases; bases outside gene matches: 4. Germline V gene data show CDR1 as SGDLS and CDR2 as YYNGEE. The CDR3 loop reads CASSVTGAGEAFF. The CDR3 coding sequence is TGTGCCAGCAGCGTGACAGGGGCAGGTGAAGCTTTCTTT.